This T cell receptor beta chain was sequenced for a study of T cells after yellow fever vaccination. Whole-study results and caveats: Weaker, the secondary response had a peak occurring faster, on day 5 versus 15.

The J segment lost 3 bases and the V segment lost 4 bases, leaving 10 bases of the junction unmatched. CDR1 and CDR2 (germline): SGHAT, FQNNGV. The CDR3 spans 16 residues. Researchers made TCR cDNA using 5'RACE template switching, and this step added a universal primer site and UMIs. Each CDR3 protein is one row after TCRdb ran MiXCR on the 5' RACE reads. The sample has 450,000 to 550,000 distinct CDR3 sequences; just over 20% are singletons. With respect to this clonotype: Its antigen is as yet unknown.

The material sequenced was PBMCs, taken about 21 days after the first yellow fever vaccination. This sequence joins TRBV11-2 and TRBJ2-5, with TRBD1 matching over 8 bases. This clonotype originated in a man aged 18 to 30 who received the YFV17D yellow fever vaccine. This chain's CDR3 is CASSSRPATGEETQYF. The CDR3 DNA reads as TGTGCCAGCAGCTCCCGACCCGCGACAGGGGAAGAGACCCAGTACTTC.